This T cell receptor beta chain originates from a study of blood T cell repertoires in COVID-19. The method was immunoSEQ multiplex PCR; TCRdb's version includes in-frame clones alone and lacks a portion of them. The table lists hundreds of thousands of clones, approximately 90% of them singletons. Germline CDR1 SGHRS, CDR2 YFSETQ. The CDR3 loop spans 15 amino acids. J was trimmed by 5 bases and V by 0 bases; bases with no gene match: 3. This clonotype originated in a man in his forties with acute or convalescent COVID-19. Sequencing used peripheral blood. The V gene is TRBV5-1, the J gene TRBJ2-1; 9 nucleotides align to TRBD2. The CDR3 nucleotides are TGCGCCAGCAGCTTGGGACTAGCGGTTAACAATGAGCAGTTCTTC. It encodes CASSLGLAVNNEQFF.